Listed below are T cell receptor beta chains from one sample, sequenced in a study of OX40 agonist ivuxolimab in advanced cancers. Sequenced by immunoSEQ multiplex PCR; TCRdb stores in-frame clones only, minus some. Among fewer than 75,000 clones listed, 88% were seen once. The material was CD4+ or CD8+ T cells sorted from blood, obtained in a trial of the OX40 agonist ivuxolimab. The receptors come from an adult with an advanced solid tumor such as melanoma, head and neck, liver or kidney cancer. Each CDR3 is given with its conserved first and last residue. Each record gives: V gene, clone size, J gene, D gene, CDR3 protein, CDR3 DNA. D genes are given only for firm matches. Size tells how often a clone was seen (once, few, many) or the class of an expanded clone, and some rows leave it out.

TRBV29-1	.	TRBJ1-2	.	CSVELGRARIKTF	TGCAGCGTTGAGTTGGGACGGGCCAGGATAAAAACCTTC
TRBV9	once	TRBJ2-2	.	CASSGRGAINTGELFF	TGTGCCAGCAGCGGGAGAGGGGCCATAAACACCGGGGAGCTGTTTTTT
TRBV5-1	.	TRBJ2-2	TRBD2	CASSLPGTSPGELFF	TGCGCCAGCAGCTTGCCCGGGACTAGCCCTGGGGAGCTGTTTTTT
TRBV5-1	.	TRBJ1-5	.	CASSLGGGNQPQHF	TGCGCCAGCAGCCTAGGGGGGGGCAATCAGCCCCAGCATTTT
TRBV5-5	.	TRBJ2-2	TRBD1	CASSSTGAGELFF	TGTGCCAGCAGCTCGACAGGGGCCGGGGAGCTGTTTTTT
TRBV6-1	.	TRBJ2-6	.	CASSVGTGVGANVLTF	TGTGCCAGCAGTGTGGGAACCGGGGTGGGGGCCAACGTCCTGACTTTC
TRBV5-1	.	TRBJ2-7	TRBD2	CASSLAHSGGGHEQYF	TGCGCCAGCAGCTTGGCCCATTCGGGGGGAGGTCACGAGCAGTACTTC
TRBV7-9	.	TRBJ1-1	TRBD1	CASSSQQGATEAFF	TGTGCCAGCAGTTCCCAACAGGGGGCCACTGAAGCTTTCTTT
TRBV28	few	TRBJ2-7	.	CASRSSGSWDEQYF	TGTGCCAGCAGGTCTTCAGGGTCCTGGGACGAGCAGTACTTC
TRBV6-1	.	TRBJ2-5	TRBD1	CASTENQGVSETQYF	TGTGCCAGCACTGAGAACCAGGGGGTCTCAGAGACCCAGTACTTC
TRBV10-2	.	TRBJ2-3	.	CASRSHGLSGSGPLLDTQYF	TGCGCCAGCAGATCCCACGGACTCTCGGGGTCAGGGCCACTATTGGATACGCAGTATTTT
TRBV16	.	TRBJ1-1	TRBD1	CASTQTLSRTGESEAFF	TGTGCCAGCACTCAAACCCTTTCGCGGACAGGGGAATCTGAAGCTTTCTTT
TRBV4-2	.	TRBJ2-3	.	CASSPVSGRITDTQYF	TGTGCCAGCAGCCCCGTATCGGGACGGATCACAGATACGCAGTATTTT
TRBV19	.	TRBJ2-1	TRBD2	CATMPRTSAYNEQFF	TGTGCCACCATGCCCCGGACTAGCGCCTACAATGAGCAGTTCTTC
TRBV10-3	.	TRBJ2-7	TRBD1	CAISEWDRAYEQYF	TGTGCCATCAGTGAATGGGACAGAGCCTACGAGCAGTACTTC
TRBV7-3	.	TRBJ2-1	.	CASSFRVNNEQFF	TGTGCCAGCAGCTTTAGAGTTAACAATGAGCAGTTCTTC
TRBV11-3	once	TRBJ2-1	TRBD2	CASSSGTSGGSSYNEQFF	TGTGCCAGCAGCTCTGGAACTAGCGGAGGGAGCTCCTACAATGAGCAGTTCTTC
TRBV28	.	TRBJ2-4	.	CASSWAPLAKNIQYF	TGTGCCAGCAGTTGGGCACCATTGGCCAAAAACATTCAGTACTTC
TRBV6-6	.	TRBJ1-5	TRBD1	CASSGTESNQPQHF	TGTGCCAGCTCAGGGACAGAGTCAAATCAGCCCCAGCATTTT
TRBV28	.	TRBJ2-7	.	CASYRFGLVEQYF	TGTGCCAGCTACCGATTTGGGCTAGTTGAGCAGTACTTC
TRBV6-6	.	TRBJ2-5	TRBD1	CASSLRDRGPGETQYF	TGTGCCAGCAGTCTTAGGGACAGGGGGCCGGGAGAGACCCAGTACTTC
TRBV25-1	.	TRBJ2-1	.	CASSELRGSGRNEQFF	TGTGCCAGCAGTGAATTGAGGGGGAGCGGTAGAAATGAGCAGTTCTTC
TRBV6-6	.	TRBJ2-7	TRBD1	CASSKGQGSGEQYF	TGTGCCAGCAGCAAGGGACAGGGGTCGGGCGAGCAGTACTTC
TRBV9	.	TRBJ2-2	TRBD2	CASSVVGTSGTYGTGELFF	TGTGCCAGCAGCGTAGTAGGGACTAGCGGGACTTATGGGACCGGGGAGCTGTTTTTT
TRBV11-2	.	TRBJ1-2	TRBD1	CASSLVGTGIGYTF	TGTGCCAGCAGCTTAGTGGGGACAGGAATCGGCTACACCTTC
TRBV28	.	TRBJ1-4	TRBD1	CASRSGTGGWEKLFF	TGTGCCAGCAGATCGGGGACAGGGGGCTGGGAAAAACTGTTTTTT
TRBV11-2	.	TRBJ2-1	.	CASSFGSSYNEQFF	TGTGCCAGCAGCTTTGGGTCATCCTACAATGAGCAGTTCTTC
TRBV28	.	TRBJ2-1	.	CASTQGRGEQFF	TGTGCCAGCACCCAGGGACGGGGTGAGCAGTTCTTC
TRBV19	.	TRBJ1-5	TRBD1	CASSTADRGLSNQPQHF	TGTGCCAGTAGTACCGCAGACAGGGGGCTTAGCAATCAGCCCCAGCATTTT
TRBV2	.	TRBJ2-3	.	CASSGVSAGFTDTQYF	TGTGCCAGCAGTGGAGTAAGTGCGGGGTTCACAGATACGCAGTATTTT
TRBV14	.	TRBJ2-2	.	CASSQDRSFTGELFF	TGTGCCAGCAGCCAAGATCGCAGTTTCACCGGGGAGCTGTTTTTT
TRBV7-9	.	TRBJ2-7	TRBD1	CASTPRDRVYEQYF	TGTGCCAGCACCCCCCGGGACAGGGTCTACGAGCAGTACTTC
TRBV29-1	once	TRBJ2-5	TRBD2	CSVEGLAGVYETQYF	TGCAGCGTTGAAGGGCTAGCGGGAGTTTACGAGACCCAGTACTTC
TRBV6-1	few	TRBJ2-7	.	CASSVYGTYEQYF	TGTGCCAGCAGTGTCTATGGAACCTACGAGCAGTACTTC
TRBV27	.	TRBJ2-3	.	CASSLSWAVTDTQYF	TGTGCCAGCAGTTTATCGTGGGCAGTCACAGATACGCAGTATTTT
TRBV11-2	.	TRBJ2-6	.	CASSPIGSGANVLTF	TGTGCCAGCAGCCCGATAGGGTCTGGGGCCAACGTCCTGACTTTC
TRBV10-3	.	TRBJ2-7	TRBD1	CATSGGAEQYF	TGTGCCACCTCAGGGGGCGCGGAGCAGTACTTC
TRBV30	.	TRBJ1-2	.	CGGKHSDYGYTF	TGTGGGGGGAAGCACAGCGACTATGGCTACACCTTC
TRBV5-1	.	TRBJ2-7	.	CASSSDSSYEQYF	TGCGCCAGCAGCTCTGACAGTTCCTACGAGCAGTACTTC
TRBV7-3	once	TRBJ2-1	.	CASSPNIDEQFF	TGTGCCAGCAGCCCAAACATAGATGAGCAGTTCTTC
TRBV5-1	.	TRBJ2-5	TRBD2	CASSLGGAGGPRETQYF	TGCGCCAGCAGCTTGGGTGGAGCGGGAGGGCCTCGGGAGACCCAGTACTTC
TRBV19	.	TRBJ1-2	TRBD1	CASSLTGSSVYGYTF	TGTGCCAGTAGCCTGACAGGGAGTTCGGTCTATGGCTACACCTTC
TRBV4-1	.	TRBJ2-1	TRBD2	CASSSPTSGNNEQFF	TGCGCCAGCAGCTCACCTACTAGCGGCAACAATGAGCAGTTCTTC
TRBV5-1	.	TRBJ2-2	.	CASSLDPTPGGELFF	TGCGCCAGCAGCTTGGATCCCACTCCAGGGGGGGAGCTGTTTTTT
TRBV28	.	TRBJ1-3	.	CASSLWRGQGNTIYF	TGTGCCAGCAGTTTATGGAGGGGACAAGGAAACACCATATATTTT
TRBV7-9	few	TRBJ1-5	.	CASTWGEGQPQHF	TGTGCCAGCACCTGGGGCGAGGGGCAGCCCCAGCATTTT
TRBV2	.	TRBJ2-7	TRBD1	CASSDPVELGTGASYEQYF	TGTGCCAGCAGTGATCCAGTTGAACTCGGGACAGGAGCTTCCTACGAGCAGTACTTC
TRBV6-1	.	TRBJ2-7	TRBD2	CASSETSGYPIEQYF	TGTGCCAGCAGTGAGACTAGCGGCTATCCTATAGAGCAGTACTTC